This T cell receptor (beta chain) derives from a study of CD4 T cells in relation to SARS-CoV-2 and coronaviruses (dated by TCRdb to the early 2020s). Context from the whole study: Using patient-derived lymphoblastoid cell lines, the shared crossreactive spike epitopes were mapped to their HLA restriction. The study assessed, at the TCR clonotype level, memory CD4+ T cell crossreactivity between SARS-CoV-2 and common cold coronavirus spike proteins. A different TCR-beta assay, based on Illumina, was used to sequence expansion assays from other donors in the study. The Adaptive Biotechnologies TCR-sequencing kit was used for samples from a few pre-COVID donors and for the naive versus memory experiments, whereas the other data were Illumina-based.

Points on this clone: Its antigen target is currently unknown. No quality values exist for individual bases; no much larger clone is one base distant.

CDR3 length: 15 amino acids, cysteine to phenylalanine. The kept DNA is CDR3 alone, 45 bases in frame from the first base. Based on the germline V gene, the CDR1 and CDR2 sequences are LGHNA and YNFKEQ. V is trimmed back by 4 bases and J by 4 bases, and the junction contains 5 bases that no gene match accounts for. CD4+ T cells from unexposed donors were collected before the COVID-19 pandemic (2011-2018). Naive and memory CD4+ T cells were separated from cryopreserved PBMCs by first enriching for CD4 and then performing EasySep naive CD4+ T cell enrichment. Leukapheresis product for the unexposed donors was bought commercially. Ficoll-Paque PLUS gradient centrifugation was used to isolate PBMCs from leukapheresis product or whole blood. The PBMCs went either fresh into the expansion assay or into cryopreservation at -140 degrees C. The QIAamp Micro DNA Kit was used to extract genomic DNA from the CD4+ T cells.

Paper-wide results and their limitations: Sequencing of naive versus memory cells indicated that the assay detects memory recall responses, not primary responses primed during culture. Because no donor provided both pre-pandemic and post-infection samples, tracing the source of pre-existing responses was limited. Crossreactive clones showed significantly weaker SARS-CoV-2-driven expansion than monoreactive clones, consistent with antigenic imprinting. The study was constrained by small numbers of patients and of tested TCRs. Memory CD4+ clonotypes crossrecognizing SARS-CoV-2 and at least one common cold coronavirus spike were found in roughly 59% of donors. Since the crossreactivity analysis centred on spike protein, crossreactivity against other viral proteins was not assessed.

Uncultured naive and memory CD4+ T cell DNA received deep-resolution immunoSEQ TCR-beta sequencing. The original pipeline was this. During preprocessing, nonproductive sequences were removed, along with CDR3s that did not begin with C, did not end with F or W, or were shorter than 7 amino acids. Cultured and uncultured naive and memory CD4+ repertoires were searched for previously identified spike- and CEF-reactive CDR3s. After three terminal residues were trimmed from each end, CDR3 homology was quantified as pairwise Levenshtein distance using the stringdist R package. TCRdb stores this immuneACCESS table with in-frame sequences only. Part of the clones is absent; in the studies checked, under half of the shortfall reflects unresolved V genes, and no reason is known for the rest. That table gives V, J and clone size, and the DNA gave D and trimming. The sample table shows approximately 64,000 clones, and less than 95% are seen once. The ten largest clones capture 0.11% to 0.15% of the sample.

What was sequenced was naive CD4+ T cells from PBMCs. What this sample's cell subset or site label stands for: naive CD4+ T cells isolated by negative enrichment. The chain employs TRBV4-2 and TRBJ2-1, and 9 bases in between align with TRBD2. This receptor was taken from a human donor in good health. CDR3 sequence: CASSRLAEGYNEQFF. The DNA reads TGTGCCAGCAGCCGACTAGCGGAAGGATACAATGAGCAGTTCTTC.